Each of the 26 T cell receptor beta chains below was sequenced from the same sample in a study of blood T cells in healthy people across ages. A J-beta primer mix and a sample-barcoded 5' primer were used in a second PCR of roughly 6 to 12 cycles. TCRdb re-called the 5' RACE reads through MiXCR, storing one row per CDR3 protein. The data show 1.5 million to 2 million distinct CDR3 sequences, with 40% to 55% seen just once and approximately 2.1% held by the top ten. Source material: blood. The receptors here all came from a woman aged 40-49 years in good health.

This clonotype occurred a few times. The chain carries TRBV12-3 or TRBV12-4 and TRBJ1-5, with D tentatively TRBD1 (6 bases). The CDR3 is 14 residues long. V was clipped by 3 bases and J by 9 bases, with 15 bases between them. CDR3 bases: TGTGCCAGCAGTTTTTCCCAGGGACACGCGCCCCAGCATTTT. Residues: CASSFSQGHAPQHF.

The chain employs TRBV3-1 and TRBJ1-6; D unclear. Per the germline V gene, CDR1 is LGHDT and CDR2 is YNNKEL (reference sequence). This CDR3 contains 17 residues. The ends were cut back, 0 bases at V and 9 bases at J, with 18 bases in the middle. The CDR3 region is CASSQDLIASRGSPLHF. For the CDR3, the DNA is TGTGCCAGCAGCCAAGATCTAATCGCCAGTCGTGGTTCACCCCTCCACTTT. The entire variable domain, with the rest obtained from reference TRBV3-1 and TRBJ1-6, is as follows: DTAVSQTPKYLVTQMGNDKSIKCEQNLGHDTMYWYKQDSKKFLKIMFSYNNKELIINETVPNRFSPKSPDKAHLNLHINSLELGDSAVYFCASSQDLIASRGSPLHFGNGTRLTVT.

V and J are TRBV3-1 and TRBJ2-3; 15 bases agree with TRBD2. V shed 4 bases, J shed 7 bases, and the junction held 15 bases outside the gene matches. CDR3 length: 19 residues. Germline CDR1 is LGHDT and CDR2 is YNNKEL (reference sequence). The CDR3 protein is CASSPGLAGGPLRSNTQYF. As DNA, the CDR3 is TGTGCCAGCAGCCCCGGACTAGCGGGGGGGCCTTTGCGGTCGAATACGCAGTATTTT.

The V gene is TRBV28, the J gene TRBJ2-1, with D perhaps assigned TRBD1 or TRBD2 (6 bases each). TRBJ2-7 explains the end of the DNA better; the J call may be wrong. The CDR3 covers 16 residues. Germline values: CDR1 MDHEN, CDR2 SYDVKM. The DNA of the CDR3 is TGTGCCAGCAGTTCCGCCGGGGGCGGGGTTTACAATGAGCAGTACTTC. Its translation is CASSSAGGGVYNEQYF.

This clonotype was counted only a few times. The gene calls are TRBV29-1 and TRBJ1-2, with D perhaps TRBD1 (5 bases). Trimming removed 2 bases at V and 0 bases at J, with 13 bases between. Germline CDR1 is SQVTM and CDR2 is ANQGSEA. The CDR3 has 15 amino acids. For the CDR3, the DNA is TGCAGCGTTGAACAGGGCGCAGCCACTAACTATGGCTACACCTTC. Its translation: CSVEQGAATNYGYTF.

The CDR3, as DNA: TGTGCCAGCAGCCTACAGACAGGGACCGACGAGCAGTACTTC. Its translation: CASSLQTGTDEQYF. The chain combines TRBV7-2 with TRBJ2-4, with TRBD1 matching 7 bases. TRBJ2-7 explains the end of the DNA better; the J call may be wrong. CDR3 length equals 14 residues. Germline V CDR1 and CDR2: SGHTA, FQGNSA.

This clonotype was detected only a few times. The chain recombines TRBV12-3 or TRBV12-4 with TRBJ1-2; D unresolved. The V end lost 5 bases, the J end lost 4 bases, and 14 bases lay between the germline ends. This CDR3 is 14 amino acids long. CDR3 nucleotides: TGTGCCAGCAGTGCCGACGGACGCGCCTATGGCTACACCTTC. This codes for CASSADGRAYGYTF.

The chain is built from TRBV5-1 and TRBJ1-2; 7 positions agree with TRBD1. Unmatched junction bases numbered 10, after V lost 0 bases and J lost 8 bases. This CDR3 comprises 15 residues. CDR1 is SGHRS, CDR2 YFSETQ, per germline. The CDR3, as DNA: TGCGCCAGCAGCTTGGACAGGGGACTTTCAGGGGGCTACACCTTC. Amino acid sequence: CASSLDRGLSGGYTF.

The chain joins TRBV6-2 or TRBV6-3 to TRBJ2-7, with 7 nucleotides matching TRBD1. The ends lost 6 bases at V and 3 bases at J; junction bases unmatched: 8. The germline gives CDR1 MNHEY, CDR2 SVGEGT. This CDR3 spans 14 amino acids. This CDR3 reads CASSRDSFFYEQYF. CDR3 DNA sequence: TGTGCCAGCAGCAGGGACAGTTTTTTCTACGAGCAGTACTTC.

The chain joins TRBV9 to TRBJ2-1, with TRBD1 matching 7 bases. Germline CDR1 is SGDLS and CDR2 is YYNGEE. CDR3 size: 17 residues. Losses at the gene ends were 0 bases for V and 0 bases for J; bases not matched to a gene: 6. The CDR3 region has the DNA TGTGCCAGCAGCGTAGCGTTCAGGGGGAGCTCCTACAATGAGCAGTTCTTC. It yields the protein CASSVAFRGSSYNEQFF.

This clonotype showed up just once. The V gene is TRBV2, the J gene TRBJ2-6; TRBD2 agrees at 7 bases. V gave up 4 bases and J gave up 2 bases; unmatched junction bases: 8. The germline CDR1 and CDR2 sequences are SNHLY and FYNNEI. This CDR3 region has 17 residues. Here the CDR3 DNA reads TGTGCCAGCAGTGGGATTGAAGGGAGGGCTGGGGCCAACGTCCTGACTTTC. Its protein product is CASSGIEGRAGANVLTF.

This clonotype was seen just once. The chain couples TRBV7-2 to TRBJ2-4, with 10 bases matching TRBD2. Losses at the gene ends were 0 bases for V and 1 base for J; bases not matched to a gene: 3. The germline gives CDR1 SGHTA, CDR2 FQGNSA. There are 17 residues in the CDR3. Here the CDR3 DNA reads TGTGCCAGCAGCTTAGCCCCGACTAGCGGGGCCAAAAACATTCAGTACTTC. It encodes CASSLAPTSGAKNIQYF.

This clonotype was recorded only once. The chain employs TRBV28 and TRBJ1-5; 10 bases match TRBD1. This CDR3 spans 15 amino acids. Germline lookup yields CDR1 MDHEN and CDR2 SYDVKM. J lost 6 bases, V lost 2 bases, and 4 bases had no gene match. The DNA for the CDR3 is TGTGCCAGCAGTTTAGTGGGACAGGGGTTTCAGCCCCAGCATTTT. The encoded protein is CASSLVGQGFQPQHF.

The chain is built from TRBV2 and TRBJ2-6; D possibly matches TRBD1 or TRBD2 (5 bases each). There are 17 residues in the CDR3. Germline V gives CDR1 SNHLY, CDR2 FYNNEI. Between the trimmed V and J ends, which lost 3 bases and 1 base, there was a span of 13 bases. The chain's CDR3 is CASSDGTKGSGANVLTF. The DNA of the CDR3 is TGTGCCAGCAGTGATGGGACCAAAGGGTCTGGGGCCAACGTCCTGACTTTC.

The gene calls are TRBV2 and TRBJ1-2; maybe TRBD1 (6 bases). V was trimmed by 6 bases and J by 3 bases, leaving 17 bases between them. The CDR3 totals 15 residues. Germline CDR1 and CDR2: SNHLY and FYNNEI. CDR3 residues: CASRAGARVHYGYTF. In DNA, the CDR3 is TGTGCCAGCAGGGCAGGGGCCCGGGTCCACTATGGCTACACCTTC. Together with reference TRBV2 and TRBJ1-2, the CDR3 gives the full variable domain: EPEVTQTPSHQVTQMGQEVILRCVPISNHLYFYWYRQILGQKVEFLVSFYNNEISEKSEIFDDQFSVERPDGSNFTLKIRSTKLEDSAMYFCASRAGARVHYGYTFGSGTRLTVV.

The chain is built from TRBV12-3 or TRBV12-4 and TRBJ1-2; a weak D match, TRBD1 (5 bases). V lost 5 bases and J lost 0, with 10 bases in between. This CDR3 comprises 14 residues. The CDR3 coding sequence is TGTGCCAGCAGTAGGGGATTAGCTAACTATGGCTACACCTTC. Translated: CASSRGLANYGYTF.

This clonotype appeared once. The chain links TRBV28 to TRBJ2-7, with D perhaps being TRBD1 or TRBD2 (5 bases each). This CDR3 spans 17 amino acids. Per the germline V gene, CDR1 is MDHEN and CDR2 is SYDVKM. V was shortened by 5 bases and J by 0 bases, with 20 bases between the two germline ends. The CDR3 nucleotides read TGTGCCAGCAGTCTCTACGGGACGGCTTCAAGCTCCTACGAGCAGTACTTC. It yields the protein CASSLYGTASSSYEQYF.

The chain recombines TRBV2 with TRBJ2-7, with 7 nucleotides matching TRBD2. The germline V gene has CDR1 SNHLY and CDR2 FYNNEI. With 6 bases clipped from V and 5 bases from J, the junction kept 4 bases outside the gene matches. This CDR3 is built from 12 residues. The CDR3 protein is CASRTSSDEQYF. The CDR3 DNA sequence: TGTGCCAGCAGGACTAGCAGCGACGAGCAGTACTTC. The full variable domain, rest sourced from reference TRBV2 and TRBJ2-7, is EPEVTQTPSHQVTQMGQEVILRCVPISNHLYFYWYRQILGQKVEFLVSFYNNEISEKSEIFDDQFSVERPDGSNFTLKIRSTKLEDSAMYFCASRTSSDEQYFGPGTRLTVT.

The V and J genes are TRBV12-3 or TRBV12-4 and TRBJ1-2; D gene ambiguous. Trimming took 10 bases from V and 4 from J, leaving 13 bases between them. The CDR3 contains 12 residues. The CDR3 region is CAILREVYGYTF. The CDR3 DNA follows: TGTGCCATCCTCCGGGAGGTCTATGGCTACACCTTC.

This clonotype was picked up a small number of times. The gene calls are TRBV15 and TRBJ2-5; no reliable D call. The ends were cut back, 1 base at V and 11 bases at J, with 14 bases in the middle. This CDR3 is 13 amino acids long. CDR1 and CDR2 from the germline V gene are LNHNV and YYDKDF (reference sequence). CDR3 protein: CATSRVSPGYQYF. CDR3 DNA sequence: TGTGCCACCAGCAGAGTTTCTCCCGGGTATCAGTACTTC.

The chain carries TRBV5-1 and TRBJ2-4; D is perhaps TRBD2 (5 bases). Germline V lookup: CDR1 SGHRS, CDR2 YFSETQ. The CDR3 runs to 16 residues. V was clipped by 4 bases and J by 0 bases, with 14 bases between them. The CDR3 loop reads CASSPYRGLAKNIQYF. CDR3 DNA: TGCGCCAGCAGCCCTTACCGGGGTCTAGCCAAAAACATTCAGTACTTC.

This chain connects TRBV7-9 to TRBJ1-1; the D is unclear. Germline V gives CDR1 SEHNR, CDR2 FQNEAQ (reference sequence). The CDR3 runs to 13 residues. The germline V and J ends were trimmed by 5 bases and 1 base, with 8 bases remaining between them. DNA for the CDR3: TGTGCCAGCAGCGACGGATGGAACACTGAAGCTTTCTTT. This gives the protein CASSDGWNTEAFF.

This sequence joins TRBV3-1 and TRBJ2-5; 9 bases align to TRBD2. V lost 0 bases to trimming and J lost 1 base; unmatched junction nucleotides: 9. Germline V gene data show CDR1 as LGHDT and CDR2 as YNNKEL (reference sequence). This CDR3 region has 18 residues. The DNA for the CDR3 is TGTGCCAGCAGCCAAGAAGGTAGAGGCGGGGGGGCCCAAGAGACCCAGTACTTC. This gives the protein CASSQEGRGGGAQETQYF.

This chain connects TRBV9 to TRBJ2-1; 8 bases fit TRBD1. CDR1 is SGDLS and CDR2 is YYNGEE in the germline V gene. The CDR3 sequence is 14 residues long. The trim removed 7 bases at V and 5 bases at J, leaving 8 bases unmatched. CDR3 coding DNA: TGTGCCAGCGGGAGACAGGGGCGGAACAATGAGCAGTTCTTC. Amino acids: CASGRQGRNNEQFF.

The chain has TRBV24-1 and TRBJ1-2; 8 bases map to TRBD1. CDR3 length: 16 residues. Unmatched junction bases numbered 9, after V lost 3 bases and J lost 4 bases. Germline CDR1 and CDR2: KGHDR and SFDVKD. In DNA, the CDR3 is TGTGCCACCAGTGATCCCCGGACAGGGCTGAGCTATGGCTACACCTTC. This sequence encodes CATSDPRTGLSYGYTF.

The chain joins TRBV28 to TRBJ1-2; a possible D gene is TRBD1 (5 bases). Deletions cut 7 bases from V and 8 bases from J, with 14 bases between. CDR3 size: 12 residues. Germline V gene lookup returns CDR1 MDHEN and CDR2 SYDVKM. The CDR3 sequence: CASTETVGGYTF. For the CDR3, the DNA is TGTGCCAGCACCGAGACAGTGGGGGGCTACACCTTC.